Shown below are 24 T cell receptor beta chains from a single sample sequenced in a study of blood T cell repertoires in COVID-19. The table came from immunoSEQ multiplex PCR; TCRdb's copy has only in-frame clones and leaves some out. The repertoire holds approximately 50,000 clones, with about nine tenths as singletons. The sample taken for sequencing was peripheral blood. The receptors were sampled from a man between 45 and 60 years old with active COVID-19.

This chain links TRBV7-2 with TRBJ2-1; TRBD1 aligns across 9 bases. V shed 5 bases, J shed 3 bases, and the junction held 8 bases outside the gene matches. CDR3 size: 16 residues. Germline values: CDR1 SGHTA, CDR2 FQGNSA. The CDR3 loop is CASSPRQGENYNEQFF. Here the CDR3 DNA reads TGTGCCAGCAGCCCACGACAGGGGGAGAACTACAATGAGCAGTTCTTC.

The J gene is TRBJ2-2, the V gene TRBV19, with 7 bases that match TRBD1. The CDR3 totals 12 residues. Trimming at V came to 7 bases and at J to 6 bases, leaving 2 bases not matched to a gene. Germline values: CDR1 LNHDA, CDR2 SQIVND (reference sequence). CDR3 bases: TGTGCCAGTAAGACAGGGCCCGGGGAGCTGTTTTTT. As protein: CASKTGPGELFF.

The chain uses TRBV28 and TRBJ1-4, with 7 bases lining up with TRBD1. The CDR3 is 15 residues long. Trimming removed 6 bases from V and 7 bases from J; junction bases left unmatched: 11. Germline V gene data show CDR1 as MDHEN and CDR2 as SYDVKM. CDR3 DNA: TGTGCCAGCAGCTTTAAACAGGGGCGTGGTGAAAAACTGTTTTTT. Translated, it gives CASSFKQGRGEKLFF.

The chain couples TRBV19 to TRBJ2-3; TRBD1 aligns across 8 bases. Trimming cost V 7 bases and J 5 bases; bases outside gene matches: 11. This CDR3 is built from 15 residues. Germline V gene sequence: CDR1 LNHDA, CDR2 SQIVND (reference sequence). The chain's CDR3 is CASTPLPTGGDTQYF. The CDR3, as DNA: TGTGCCAGTACGCCCCTCCCCACAGGGGGAGATACGCAGTATTTT.

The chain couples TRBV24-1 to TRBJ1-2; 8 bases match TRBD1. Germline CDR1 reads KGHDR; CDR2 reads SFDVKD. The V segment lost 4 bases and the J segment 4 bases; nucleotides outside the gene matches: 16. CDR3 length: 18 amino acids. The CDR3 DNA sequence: TGTGCCACCAGTGACAACGCTCCAGGGGGCGAAGGACTCTATGGCTACACCTTC. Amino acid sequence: CATSDNAPGGEGLYGYTF.

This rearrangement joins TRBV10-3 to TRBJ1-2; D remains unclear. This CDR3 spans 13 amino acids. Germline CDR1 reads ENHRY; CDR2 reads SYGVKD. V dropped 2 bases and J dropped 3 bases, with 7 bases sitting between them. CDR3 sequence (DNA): TGTGCCATCAGTGAGAAGGGAGACTATGGCTACACCTTC. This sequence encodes CAISEKGDYGYTF.

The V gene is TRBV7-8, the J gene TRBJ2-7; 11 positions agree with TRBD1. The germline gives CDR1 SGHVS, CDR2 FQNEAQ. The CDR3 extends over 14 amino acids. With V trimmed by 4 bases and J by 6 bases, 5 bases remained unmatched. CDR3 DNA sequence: TGTGCCAGCAGCTATCCGGGACAGGGGGTCGAGCAGTACTTC. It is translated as CASSYPGQGVEQYF. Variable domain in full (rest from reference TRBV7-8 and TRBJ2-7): GAGVSQSPRYKVAKRGQDVALRCDPISGHVSLFWYQQALGQGPEFLTYFQNEAQLDKSGLPSDRFFAERPEGSVSTLKIQRTQQEDSAVYLCASSYPGQGVEQYFGPGTRLTVT.

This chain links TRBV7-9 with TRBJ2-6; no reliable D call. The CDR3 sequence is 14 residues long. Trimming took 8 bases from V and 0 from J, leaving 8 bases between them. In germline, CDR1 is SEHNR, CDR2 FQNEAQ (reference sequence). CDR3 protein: CASPPLSGANVLTF. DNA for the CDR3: TGTGCCAGCCCCCCTCTCTCTGGGGCCAACGTCCTGACTTTC.

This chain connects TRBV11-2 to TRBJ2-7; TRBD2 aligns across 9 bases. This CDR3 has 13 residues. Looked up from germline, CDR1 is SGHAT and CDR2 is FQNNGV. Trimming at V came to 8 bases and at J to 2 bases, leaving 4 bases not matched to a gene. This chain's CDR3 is CASRRLAAYEQYF. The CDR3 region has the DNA TGTGCCAGCCGGCGACTAGCGGCCTACGAGCAGTACTTC.

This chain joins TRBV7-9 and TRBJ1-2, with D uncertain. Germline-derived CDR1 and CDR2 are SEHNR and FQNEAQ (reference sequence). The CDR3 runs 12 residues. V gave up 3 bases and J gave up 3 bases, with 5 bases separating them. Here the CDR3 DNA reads TGTGCCAGCAGCTTCGGAGACTATGGCTACACCTTC. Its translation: CASSFGDYGYTF. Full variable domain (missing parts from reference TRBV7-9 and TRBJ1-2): DTGVSQNPRHKITKRGQNVTFRCDPISEHNRLYWYRQTLGQGPEFLTYFQNEAQLEKSRLLSDRFSAERPKGSFSTLEIQRTEQGDSAMYLCASSFGDYGYTFGSGTRLTVV.

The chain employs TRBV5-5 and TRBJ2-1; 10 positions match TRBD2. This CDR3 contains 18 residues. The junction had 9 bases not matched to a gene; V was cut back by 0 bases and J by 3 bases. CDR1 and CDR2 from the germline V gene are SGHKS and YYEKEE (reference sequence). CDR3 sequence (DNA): TGTGCCAGCAGCTTGGGCACTAGCGGGATGGGAATCTACAATGAGCAGTTCTTC. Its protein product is CASSLGTSGMGIYNEQFF.

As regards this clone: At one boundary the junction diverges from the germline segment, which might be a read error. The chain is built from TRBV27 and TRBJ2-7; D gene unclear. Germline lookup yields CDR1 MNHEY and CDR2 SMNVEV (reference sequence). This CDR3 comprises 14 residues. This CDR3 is CASSFSSRSHEQYF. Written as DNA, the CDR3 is TGTGCCAGCAGTTTCTCTTCGCGCTCCCACGAGCAGTACTTC.

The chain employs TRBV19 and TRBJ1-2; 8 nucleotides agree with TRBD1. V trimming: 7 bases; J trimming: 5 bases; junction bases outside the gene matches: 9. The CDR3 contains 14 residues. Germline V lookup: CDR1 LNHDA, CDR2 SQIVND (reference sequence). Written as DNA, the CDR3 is TGTGCCAGTACCCAAAGGACAGGGTCTTATGGCTACACCTTC. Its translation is CASTQRTGSYGYTF.

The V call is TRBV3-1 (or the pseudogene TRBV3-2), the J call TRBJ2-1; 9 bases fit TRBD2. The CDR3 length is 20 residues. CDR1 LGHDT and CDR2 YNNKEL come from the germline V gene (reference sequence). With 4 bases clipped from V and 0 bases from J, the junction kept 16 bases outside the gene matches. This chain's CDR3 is CASSLRRWREGLSSYNEQFF. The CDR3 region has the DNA TGTGCCAGCAGCCTCCGAAGGTGGCGGGAGGGATTGAGCTCCTACAATGAGCAGTTCTTC.

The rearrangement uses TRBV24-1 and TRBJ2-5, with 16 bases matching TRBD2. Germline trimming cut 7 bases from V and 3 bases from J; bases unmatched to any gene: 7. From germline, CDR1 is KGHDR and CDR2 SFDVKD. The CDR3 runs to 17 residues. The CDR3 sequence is CATSAGTSGGGKETQYF. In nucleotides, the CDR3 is TGTGCCACCAGCGCCGGGACTAGCGGGGGGGGAAAAGAGACCCAGTACTTC.

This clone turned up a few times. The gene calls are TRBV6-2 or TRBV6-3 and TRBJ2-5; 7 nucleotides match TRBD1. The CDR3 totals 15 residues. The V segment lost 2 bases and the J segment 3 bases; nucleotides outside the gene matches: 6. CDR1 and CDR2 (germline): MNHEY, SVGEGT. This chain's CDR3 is CASSYDSTGKETQYF. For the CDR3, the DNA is TGTGCCAGCAGTTACGACTCGACAGGGAAAGAGACCCAGTACTTC.

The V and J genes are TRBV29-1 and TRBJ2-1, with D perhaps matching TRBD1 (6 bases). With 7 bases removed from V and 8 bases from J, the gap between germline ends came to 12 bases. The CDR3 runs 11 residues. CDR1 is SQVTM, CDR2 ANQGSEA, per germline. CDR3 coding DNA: TGCAGCGCCTCAGGGGTGCATGAGCAGTTCTTC. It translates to CSASGVHEQFF.

In nucleotides, the CDR3 is TGTGCCAGCAGCCAGGACTATAGCGGGAGTGGTAGGAATGAGCAGTTCTTC. Translation gives CASSQDYSGSGRNEQFF. The chain carries TRBV4-2 and TRBJ2-1; 9 bases line up with TRBD2. The germline V gene has CDR1 LGHNA and CDR2 YNFKEQ. This CDR3 has 17 residues. The V segment lost 3 bases and the J segment 7 bases; nucleotides outside the gene matches: 13.

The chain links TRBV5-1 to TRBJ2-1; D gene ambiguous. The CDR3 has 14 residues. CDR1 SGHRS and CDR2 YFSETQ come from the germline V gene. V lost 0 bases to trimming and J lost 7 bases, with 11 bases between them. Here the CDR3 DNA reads TGCGCCAGCAGCTTGGGACGAGGTCCTAATGAGCAGTTCTTC. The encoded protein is CASSLGRGPNEQFF.

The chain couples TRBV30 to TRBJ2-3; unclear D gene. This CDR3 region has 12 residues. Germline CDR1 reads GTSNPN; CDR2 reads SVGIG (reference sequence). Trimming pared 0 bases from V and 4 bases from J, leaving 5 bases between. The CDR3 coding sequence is TGTGCCTGGAGTGTACTCTCAGATACGCAGTATTTT. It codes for CAWSVLSDTQYF.

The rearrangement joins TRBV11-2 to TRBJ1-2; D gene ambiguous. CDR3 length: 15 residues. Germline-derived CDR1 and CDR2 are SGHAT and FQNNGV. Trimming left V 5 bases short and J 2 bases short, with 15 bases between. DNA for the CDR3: TGTGCCAGCAGCGCACCTAGGAGTTGGAACTATGGCTACACCTTC. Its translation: CASSAPRSWNYGYTF.

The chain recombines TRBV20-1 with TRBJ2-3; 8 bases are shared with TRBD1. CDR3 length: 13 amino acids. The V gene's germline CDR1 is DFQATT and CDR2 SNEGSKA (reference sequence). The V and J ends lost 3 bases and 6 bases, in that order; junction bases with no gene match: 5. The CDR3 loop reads CSASTGGLDTQYF. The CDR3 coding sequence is TGCAGTGCTAGTACAGGGGGTTTGGATACGCAGTATTTT.

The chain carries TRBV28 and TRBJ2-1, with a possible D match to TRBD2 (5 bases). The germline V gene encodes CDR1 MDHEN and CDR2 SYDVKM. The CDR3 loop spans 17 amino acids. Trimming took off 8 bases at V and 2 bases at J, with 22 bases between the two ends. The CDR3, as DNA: TGTGCCAGCCTAAGTCAGCGGAGCCCTATTACCTACAATGAGCAGTTCTTC. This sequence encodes CASLSQRSPITYNEQFF.

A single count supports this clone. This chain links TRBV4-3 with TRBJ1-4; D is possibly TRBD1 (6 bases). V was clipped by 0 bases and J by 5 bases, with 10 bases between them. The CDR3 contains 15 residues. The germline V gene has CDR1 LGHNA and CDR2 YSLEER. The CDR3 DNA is TGCGCCAGCAGCCAAGATCAGGGGTGGAATGAAAAACTGTTTTTT. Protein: CASSQDQGWNEKLFF.